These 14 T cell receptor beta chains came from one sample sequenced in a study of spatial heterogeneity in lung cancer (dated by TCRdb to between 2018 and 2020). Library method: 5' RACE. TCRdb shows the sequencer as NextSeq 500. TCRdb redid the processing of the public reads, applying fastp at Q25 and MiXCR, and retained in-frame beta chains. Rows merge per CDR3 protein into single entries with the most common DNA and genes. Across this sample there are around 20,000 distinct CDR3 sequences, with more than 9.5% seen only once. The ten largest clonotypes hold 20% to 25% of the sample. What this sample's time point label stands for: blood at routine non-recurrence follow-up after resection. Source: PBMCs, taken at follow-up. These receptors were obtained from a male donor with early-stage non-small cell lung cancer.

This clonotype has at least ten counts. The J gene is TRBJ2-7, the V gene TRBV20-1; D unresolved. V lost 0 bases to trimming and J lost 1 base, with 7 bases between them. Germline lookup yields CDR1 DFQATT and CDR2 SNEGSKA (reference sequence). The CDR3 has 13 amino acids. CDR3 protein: CSARDIPSYEQYF. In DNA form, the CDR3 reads TGCAGTGCTAGAGATATCCCTTCCTACGAGCAGTACTTC.

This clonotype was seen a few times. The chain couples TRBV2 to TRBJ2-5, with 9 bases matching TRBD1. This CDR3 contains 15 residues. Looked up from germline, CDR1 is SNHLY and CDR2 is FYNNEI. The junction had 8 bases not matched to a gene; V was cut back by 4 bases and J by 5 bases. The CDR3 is CASSGGTGLSETQYF. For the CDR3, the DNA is TGTGCCAGCAGTGGGGGGACAGGGCTCTCGGAGACCCAGTACTTC.

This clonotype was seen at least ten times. The CDR3 is CASSGENTEAFF. Here the CDR3 DNA reads TGTGCCAGCAGTGGGGAGAACACTGAAGCTTTCTTT. The chain is built from TRBV28 and TRBJ1-1; unclear D gene. The CDR3 has 12 amino acids. The germline V gene encodes CDR1 MDHEN and CDR2 SYDVKM. V lost 5 bases and J 1 base, leaving 5 bases between the germline ends.

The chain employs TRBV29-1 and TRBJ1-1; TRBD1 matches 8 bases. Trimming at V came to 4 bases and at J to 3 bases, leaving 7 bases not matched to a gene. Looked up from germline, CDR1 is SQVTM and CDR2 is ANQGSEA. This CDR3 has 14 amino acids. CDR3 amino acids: CSVGSRGRDTEAFF. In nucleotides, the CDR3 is TGCAGCGTTGGATCCAGGGGGCGGGACACTGAAGCTTTCTTT.

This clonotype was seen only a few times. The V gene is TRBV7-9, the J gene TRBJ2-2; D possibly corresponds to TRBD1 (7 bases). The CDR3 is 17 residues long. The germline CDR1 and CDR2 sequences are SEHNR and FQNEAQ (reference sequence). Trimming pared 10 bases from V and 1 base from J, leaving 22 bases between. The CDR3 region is CAIIVGGQPLNTGELFF. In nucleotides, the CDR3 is TGTGCCATCATAGTCGGGGGACAGCCTTTGAACACCGGGGAGCTGTTTTTT. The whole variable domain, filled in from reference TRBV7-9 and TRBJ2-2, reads DTGVSQNPRHKITKRGQNVTFRCDPISEHNRLYWYRQTLGQGPEFLTYFQNEAQLEKSRLLSDRFSAERPKGSFSTLEIQRTEQGDSAMYLCAIIVGGQPLNTGELFFGEGSRLTVL.

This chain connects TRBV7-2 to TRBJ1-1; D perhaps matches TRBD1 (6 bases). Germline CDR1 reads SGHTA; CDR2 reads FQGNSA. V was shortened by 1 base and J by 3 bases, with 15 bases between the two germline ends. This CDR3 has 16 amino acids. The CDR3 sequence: CASSLGGWGLDTEAFF. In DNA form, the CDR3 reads TGTGCCAGCAGCTTAGGAGGGTGGGGGCTTGACACTGAAGCTTTCTTT.

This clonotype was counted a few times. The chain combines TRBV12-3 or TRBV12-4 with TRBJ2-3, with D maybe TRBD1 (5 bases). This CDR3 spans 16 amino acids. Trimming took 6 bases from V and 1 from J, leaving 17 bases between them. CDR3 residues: CASSPQGVPGTDTQYF. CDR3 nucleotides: TGTGCCAGCAGCCCCCAGGGTGTGCCTGGCACAGATACGCAGTATTTT.

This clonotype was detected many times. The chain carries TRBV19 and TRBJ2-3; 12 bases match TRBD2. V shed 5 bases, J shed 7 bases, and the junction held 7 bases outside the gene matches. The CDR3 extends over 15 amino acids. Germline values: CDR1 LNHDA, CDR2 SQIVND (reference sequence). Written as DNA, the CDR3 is TGTGCCAGTAGTGCAACGGGACTAGCGGGCAATACGCAGTATTTT. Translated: CASSATGLAGNTQYF.

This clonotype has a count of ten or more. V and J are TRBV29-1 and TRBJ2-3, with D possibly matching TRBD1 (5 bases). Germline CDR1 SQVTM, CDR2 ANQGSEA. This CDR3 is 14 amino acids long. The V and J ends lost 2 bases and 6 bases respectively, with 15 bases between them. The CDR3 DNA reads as TGCAGCGTTGAAAGGGGCAGCCGGAAGGATACGCAGTATTTT. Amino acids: CSVERGSRKDTQYF.

The DNA for the CDR3 is TGCGCCAGCAGCGAGGGCAGCCTCCTTTACAATGAGCAGTTCTTC. Its translation: CASSEGSLLYNEQFF. The rearrangement links TRBV4-3 to TRBJ2-1; tentative D call: TRBD2 (5 bases). The V end was cut by 5 bases, the J end by 4 bases, with 15 bases between. Germline V gives CDR1 LGHNA, CDR2 YSLEER. The length of the CDR3 is 15 residues.

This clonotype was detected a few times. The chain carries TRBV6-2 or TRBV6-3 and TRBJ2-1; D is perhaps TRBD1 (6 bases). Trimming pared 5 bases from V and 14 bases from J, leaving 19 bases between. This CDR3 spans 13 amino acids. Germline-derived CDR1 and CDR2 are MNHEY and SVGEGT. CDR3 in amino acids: CASSDYNTGSEFF. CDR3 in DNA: TGTGCCAGCAGTGACTACAATACAGGGTCTGAGTTCTTC.

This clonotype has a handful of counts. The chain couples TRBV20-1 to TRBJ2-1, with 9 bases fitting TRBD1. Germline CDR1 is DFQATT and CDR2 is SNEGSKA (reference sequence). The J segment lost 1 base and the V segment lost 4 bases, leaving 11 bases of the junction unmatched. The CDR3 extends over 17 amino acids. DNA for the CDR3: TGCAGTGCTAAATTTCATTCGGGACAGGGATCCTACAATGAGCAGTTCTTC. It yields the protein CSAKFHSGQGSYNEQFF.

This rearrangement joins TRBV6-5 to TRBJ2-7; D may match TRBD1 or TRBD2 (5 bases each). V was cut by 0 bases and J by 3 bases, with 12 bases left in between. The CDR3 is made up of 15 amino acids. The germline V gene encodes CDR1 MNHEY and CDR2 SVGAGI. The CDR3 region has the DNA TGTGCCAGCAGTTACTCAGGGACCGGAGGCTACGAGCAGTACTTC. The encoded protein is CASSYSGTGGYEQYF.

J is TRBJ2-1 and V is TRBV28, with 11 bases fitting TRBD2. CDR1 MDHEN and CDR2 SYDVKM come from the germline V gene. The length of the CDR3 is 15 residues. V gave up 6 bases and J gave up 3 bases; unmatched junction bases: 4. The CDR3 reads CASSLAGGLYNEQFF. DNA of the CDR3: TGTGCCAGCAGCTTAGCGGGGGGGCTCTACAATGAGCAGTTCTTC. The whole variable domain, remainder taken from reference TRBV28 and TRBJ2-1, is DVKVTQSSRYLVKRTGEKVFLECVQDMDHENMFWYRQDPGLGLRLIYFSYDVKMKEKGDIPEGYSVSREKKERFSLILESASTNQTSMYLCASSLAGGLYNEQFFGPGTRLTVL.